This entry lists 20 T cell receptor beta chains sequenced from one sample in a study of lymphopenia after photon versus proton radiotherapy. Measured with immunoSEQ multiplex PCR; TCRdb has only the in-frame clones, and not every one. The data contain 150,000 to 200,000 clones, roughly nine tenths of them singletons. The sample here was peripheral blood, taken from a patient treated with photon-based radiotherapy. These receptors were obtained from a man aged 50 to 60 with gastric cancer.

The CDR3 spells CASKGEMNTEAFF. The CDR3 nucleotides read TGTGCCAGCAAAGGGGAGATGAACACTGAAGCTTTCTTT. The rearrangement links TRBV2 to TRBJ1-1, with D possibly TRBD1 on 5 matching bases. Deletions cut 7 bases from V and 0 bases from J, with 9 bases between. Germline loops: CDR1 SNHLY, CDR2 FYNNEI. CDR3 length equals 13 residues.

The rearrangement links TRBV7-8 to TRBJ2-7; TRBD2 aligns across 9 bases. Germline values: CDR1 SGHVS, CDR2 FQNEAQ. The length of the CDR3 is 15 residues. Losses at the gene ends were 5 bases for V and 1 base for J; bases not matched to a gene: 6. The CDR3 here is CASSPPAGGSYEQYF. The CDR3 DNA sequence: TGTGCCAGCAGCCCCCCTGCGGGAGGGTCCTACGAGCAGTACTTC.

This clone was found once. The J gene is TRBJ2-1, the V gene TRBV5-1; weak D call: TRBD2 (5 bases). This CDR3 has 13 residues. CDR1 and CDR2 (germline): SGHRS, YFSETQ. The V and J ends lost 0 bases and 7 bases respectively, with 8 bases between them. CDR3 region: CASSLGPGNEQFF. As DNA, the CDR3 is TGCGCCAGCAGCTTGGGGCCGGGGAATGAGCAGTTCTTC.

This chain uses TRBV9 with TRBJ2-3; the match to TRBD2 covers 10 bases. Unmatched junction bases numbered 4, after V lost 3 bases and J lost 0 bases. This CDR3 is 16 amino acids long. Germline values: CDR1 SGDLS, CDR2 YYNGEE. The CDR3 protein is CASSGRTSGSTDTQYF. The CDR3, as DNA: TGTGCCAGCAGCGGACGGACTAGCGGCAGCACAGATACGCAGTATTTT.

The chain couples TRBV7-2 to TRBJ2-7, with D perhaps matching TRBD2 (6 bases). This CDR3 has 17 residues. CDR1 and CDR2 (germline): SGHTA, FQGNSA. Trimming left V 5 bases short and J 0 bases short, with 20 bases between. The CDR3: CASSLLGGAGRSYEQYF. The CDR3 nucleotides are TGTGCCAGCAGCCTACTCGGCGGGGCAGGTCGCTCCTACGAGCAGTACTTC.

The chain is built from TRBV6-4 and TRBJ1-4, with TRBD1 as a possible D gene (5 bases). The V end was cut by 3 bases, the J end by 0 bases, with 11 bases between. CDR3 length: 16 residues. Germline CDR1 reads MRHNA; CDR2 reads SNTAGT. In DNA, the CDR3 is TGTGCCAGCAGTGAAACCATGACAGCAACTAATGAAAAACTGTTTTTT. Translation: CASSETMTATNEKLFF.

This clone was observed a single time. This sequence joins TRBV27 and TRBJ2-3; no reliable D call. The CDR3 length is 14 residues. Trimming shortened V by 3 bases and J by 0 bases, and 7 bases separated the two germline ends. The germline CDR1 and CDR2 sequences are MNHEY and SMNVEV (reference sequence). In nucleotides, the CDR3 is TGTGCCAGCAGTTTCTCCACTAGCACAGATACGCAGTATTTT. This codes for CASSFSTSTDTQYF.

This rearrangement joins TRBV15 to TRBJ2-2; D might be TRBD1 (5 bases). From germline, CDR1 is LNHNV and CDR2 YYDKDF (reference sequence). CDR3 length equals 14 residues. Trimming stripped 6 bases from V and 0 bases from J, with 8 bases between. The CDR3 DNA reads TGTGCCACCAGTGGACAAGCGAACACCGGGGAGCTGTTTTTT. This encodes CATSGQANTGELFF.

V is TRBV6-1 and J is TRBJ2-7; 9 nucleotides agree with TRBD1. CDR1 and CDR2 (germline): MNHNS, SASEGT. The CDR3 has 15 residues. V shed 4 bases and J 2 bases; nucleotides not matched to a gene: 6. CDR3 in DNA: TGTGCCAGCAGTGGGCAAAACAGGGGGCCCTACGAGCAGTACTTC. It codes for CASSGQNRGPYEQYF.

The chain couples TRBV6-1 to TRBJ1-2, with 7 bases lining up with TRBD1. The germline CDR1 and CDR2 sequences are MNHNS and SASEGT. V lost 9 bases and J lost 6; bases outside the gene matches: 10. The length of the CDR3 is 13 residues. The chain's CDR3 is CASKTGSVDGYTF. CDR3 nucleotides: TGTGCCAGTAAGACAGGGTCGGTTGATGGCTACACCTTC.

This sequence joins TRBV28 and TRBJ2-3; 14 bases match TRBD2. The length of the CDR3 is 16 residues. The trim removed 5 bases at V and 7 bases at J, leaving 8 bases unmatched. From germline, CDR1 is MDHEN and CDR2 SYDVKM. CDR3 nucleotides: TGTGCCAGCAGTACCGGGACTAGCGGGAGTTTTAATACGCAGTATTTT. Translation gives CASSTGTSGSFNTQYF.

There are a few counts of this clone. The sample holds other DNA sequences that translate to the same CDR3. The chain recombines TRBV28 with TRBJ1-5; unclear D gene. Germline CDR1 and CDR2: MDHEN and SYDVKM. The ends were cut back, 5 bases at V and 4 bases at J, with 3 bases in the middle. The CDR3 contains 11 residues. In nucleotides, the CDR3 is TGTGCCAGCAGTACTAATCAGCCCCAGCATTTT. This sequence encodes CASSTNQPQHF.

This sequence joins TRBV10-3 and TRBJ1-1; a weak D match, TRBD1 (5 bases). V was pared by 3 bases and J by 3 bases, with 11 bases between. Per germline, CDR1 ENHRY and CDR2 SYGVKD. This CDR3 has 14 amino acids. The CDR3: CAISETRGDTEAFF. For the CDR3, the DNA is TGTGCCATCAGTGAAACCCGGGGGGACACTGAAGCTTTCTTT.

The rearrangement links TRBV11-3 to TRBJ2-1; TRBD2 aligns across 7 bases. Trimming at V came to 0 bases and at J to 7 bases, leaving 6 bases not matched to a gene. CDR1 is SGHNT, CDR2 YENEEA, per germline. The CDR3 totals 15 residues. The CDR3 nucleotides are TGTGCCAGCAGCTTAGACGGCGGGAGTCGGAATGAGCAGTTCTTC. Translation: CASSLDGGSRNEQFF.

CDR3 DNA sequence: TGTGCCAGCAGCTTATTCGGGGGCTACGAGCAGTACTTC. Its protein is CASSLFGGYEQYF. The J gene is TRBJ2-7, the V gene TRBV11-3; the D gene is possibly TRBD2 (6 bases). Germline loops: CDR1 SGHNT, CDR2 YENEEA. The CDR3 contains 13 residues. Trimming took off 2 bases at V and 3 bases at J, with 8 bases between the two ends.

The chain has TRBV19 and TRBJ1-2, with unresolved D. Germline-derived CDR1 and CDR2 are LNHDA and SQIVND (reference sequence). Trimming took 5 bases from V and 1 from J, leaving 11 bases between them. The CDR3 runs 14 residues. The CDR3 nucleotides are TGTGCCAGTAGTCCCCGAGGGATTAACTATGGCTACACCTTC. This gives the protein CASSPRGINYGYTF.

The chain links TRBV27 to TRBJ1-5, with 8 bases fitting TRBD1. This CDR3 is built from 15 residues. The V segment lost 4 bases and the J segment 6 bases; nucleotides outside the gene matches: 8. Germline V CDR1 and CDR2: MNHEY, SMNVEV (reference sequence). The DNA for the CDR3 is TGTGCCAGCAGTTCGTCCAGGGGGCCAGGTCAGCCCCAGCATTTT. Translated, it gives CASSSSRGPGQPQHF.

The sample holds a few counts of this clone. The V gene is TRBV30, the J gene TRBJ1-2; tentatively, D is TRBD1 (5 bases). Germline V lookup: CDR1 GTSNPN, CDR2 SVGIG (reference sequence). CDR3 length equals 13 residues. V gave up 4 bases and J gave up 3 bases, with 12 bases separating them. The CDR3 region has the DNA TGTGCCTGGATTAGGGGCGATTACTATGGCTACACCTTC. Its protein product is CAWIRGDYYGYTF. The full variable domain, rest sourced from reference TRBV30 and TRBJ1-2, is SQTIHQWPATLVQPVGSPLSLECTVEGTSNPNLYWYRQAAGRGLQLLFYSVGIGQISSEVPQNLSASRPQDRQFILSSKKLLLSDSGFYLCAWIRGDYYGYTFGSGTRLTVV.

This clone was seen just once. This chain links TRBV5-5 with TRBJ2-4; 10 positions match TRBD1. Trimming removed 5 bases from V and 7 bases from J; junction bases left unmatched: 12. The CDR3 totals 16 residues. Germline CDR1 SGHKS, CDR2 YYEKEE (reference sequence). The CDR3 loop reads CASSSIPGQGPNIQYF. The CDR3 nucleotides are TGTGCCAGCAGTTCGATCCCGGGACAGGGGCCTAACATTCAGTACTTC.

V is TRBV30 and J is TRBJ1-5; D is uncertain. V was trimmed by 0 bases and J by 7 bases, leaving 10 bases between them. This CDR3 contains 13 residues. Germline values: CDR1 GTSNPN, CDR2 SVGIG (reference sequence). CDR3 protein: CAWSVYKGQPQHF. As DNA, the CDR3 is TGTGCCTGGAGTGTATACAAAGGGCAGCCCCAGCATTTT.